The clone carrying this T cell receptor (beta chain) was counted once. The antigen is undetermined. Different DNA sequences within this sample yield the same CDR3. The CDR3 is made up of 13 amino acids. V lost 6 bases, J lost 5 bases, and 6 bases stayed unmatched. CDR1 MNHEY and CDR2 SVGAGI come from the germline V gene. Original processing methods: Sequence data from immunoSEQ were junction-only and lacked quality scores; consequently, filtering differed. The protocol was immunoSEQ multiplex PCR, while the TCRdb copy is restricted to in-frame clones and leaves out a portion. V and J calls plus clone size are reproduced from that table; the DNA served to infer D and trimming. The data show 2 million to 2.5 million clones, approximately 93% seen once. The data belong to a study of shared clonotypes between healthy human individuals. Overall study results and limits: A few donors showed sharing of about 4.7% of naive CD4 clonotypes. The authors sampled blood alone, and tissue repertoires likely differ.

The study separated CD4+ cells into CD45RA+ naive and CD45RA-negative memory subsets. The sequence was collected from a man younger than 35 in good health. Some clones in this sample may be carry-over from other donors' samples. The sample consisted of naive CD4+ T cells from PBMCs. The subset here: CD45RA+ positively selected. The genes are TRBV6-5 and TRBJ1-2; 7 nucleotides agree with TRBD1. The CDR3 loop is CASSPDREYGYTF. For the CDR3, the DNA is TGTGCCAGCAGCCCCGACAGGGAGTATGGCTACACCTTC.